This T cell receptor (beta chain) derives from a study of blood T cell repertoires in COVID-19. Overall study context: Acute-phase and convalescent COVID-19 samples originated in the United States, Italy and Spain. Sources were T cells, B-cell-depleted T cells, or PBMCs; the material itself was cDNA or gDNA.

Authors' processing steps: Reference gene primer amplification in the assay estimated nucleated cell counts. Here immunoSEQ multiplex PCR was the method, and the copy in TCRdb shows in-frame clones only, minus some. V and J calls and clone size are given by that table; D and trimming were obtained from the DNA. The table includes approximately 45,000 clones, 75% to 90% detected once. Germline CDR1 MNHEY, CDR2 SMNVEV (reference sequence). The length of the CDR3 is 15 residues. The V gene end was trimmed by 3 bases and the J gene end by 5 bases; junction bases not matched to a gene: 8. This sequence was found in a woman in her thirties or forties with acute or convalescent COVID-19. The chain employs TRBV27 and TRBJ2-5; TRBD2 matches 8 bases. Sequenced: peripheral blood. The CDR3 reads CASSFAGRAGETQYF. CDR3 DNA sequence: TGTGCCAGCAGTTTTGCCGGGAGGGCCGGGGAGACCCAGTACTTC.